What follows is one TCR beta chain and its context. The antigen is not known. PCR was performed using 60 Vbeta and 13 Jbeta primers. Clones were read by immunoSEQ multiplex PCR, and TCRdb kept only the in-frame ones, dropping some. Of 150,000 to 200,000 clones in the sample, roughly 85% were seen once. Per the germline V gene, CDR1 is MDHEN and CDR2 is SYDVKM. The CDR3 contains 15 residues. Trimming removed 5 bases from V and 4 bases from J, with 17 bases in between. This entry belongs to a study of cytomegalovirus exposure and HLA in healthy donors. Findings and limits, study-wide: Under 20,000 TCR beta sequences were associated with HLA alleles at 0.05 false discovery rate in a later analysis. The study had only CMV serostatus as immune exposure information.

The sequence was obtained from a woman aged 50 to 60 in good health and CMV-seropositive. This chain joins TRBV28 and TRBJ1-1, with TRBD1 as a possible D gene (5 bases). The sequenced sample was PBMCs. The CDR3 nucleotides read TGTGCCAGCAGTGCTAACAGGCCAAGGGGCACTGAAGCTTTCTTT. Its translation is CASSANRPRGTEAFF.